These 23 T cell receptor beta chains were all obtained from the same sample, sequenced in a study of cytomegalovirus exposure and HLA in healthy donors. Some clones are missing from TCRdb's copy, which holds only in-frame ones; the method was immunoSEQ multiplex PCR. The sample lists more than 85,000 clones, 93% occurring once. The sample comprised PBMCs. Receptors were obtained from a woman younger than 45 in good health and CMV-seropositive.

This clone was picked up one time. The chain couples TRBV11-3 to TRBJ2-1, with 7 bases that match TRBD2. Germline CDR1 and CDR2: SGHNT and YENEEA. Trimming took 5 bases from V and 2 from J; bases not matched to a gene: 3. The CDR3 contains 14 residues. CDR3 sequence reads: CASSLSGTYNEQFF. The CDR3 DNA reads TGTGCCAGCAGCCTAAGCGGGACCTACAATGAGCAGTTCTTC.

V is TRBV9 and J is TRBJ2-5; 7 bases agree with TRBD1. V shed 4 bases, J shed 2 bases, and the junction held 5 bases outside the gene matches. In germline, CDR1 is SGDLS, CDR2 YYNGEE. This CDR3 has 14 residues. CDR3 sequence reads: CASSPGTAQETQYF. CDR3 nucleotides: TGTGCCAGCAGCCCCGGGACAGCTCAAGAGACCCAGTACTTC. The complete variable domain, with remaining parts taken from reference TRBV9 and TRBJ2-5, reads DSGVTQTPKHLITATGQRVTLRCSPRSGDLSVYWYQQSLDQGLQFLIQYYNGEERAKGNILERFSAQQFPDLHSELNLSSLELGDSALYFCASSPGTAQETQYFGPGTRLLVL.

V and J are TRBV4-3 and TRBJ2-1; tentative D call: TRBD2 (6 bases). V was clipped by 4 bases and J by 6 bases, with 13 bases between them. CDR3 size: 14 residues. Germline CDR1 reads LGHNA; CDR2 reads YSLEER. CDR3 coding DNA: TGCGCCAGCAGCCCTATTATTAGCGGCAATGAGCAGTTCTTC. This gives the protein CASSPIISGNEQFF.

This chain joins TRBV5-1 and TRBJ1-1; possible D gene TRBD1, 5 bases. This CDR3 spans 14 amino acids. Trimming stripped 2 bases from V and 1 base from J, with 9 bases between. The germline gives CDR1 SGHRS, CDR2 YFSETQ. DNA of the CDR3: TGCGCCAGCAGCTTAAACAGGAGGAACACTGAAGCTTTCTTT. Its translation is CASSLNRRNTEAFF.

The chain recombines TRBV5-6 with TRBJ1-3; no definite D call. V was pared by 4 bases and J by 2 bases, with 10 bases between. CDR1 SGHDT and CDR2 YYEEEE come from the germline V gene. The CDR3 has 14 residues. In DNA form, the CDR3 reads TGTGCCAGCAGCGTGAGAGGGCCTGGAAACACCATATATTTT. It translates to CASSVRGPGNTIYF.

The chain recombines TRBV11-3 with TRBJ1-1; no definite D call. CDR3 length: 13 residues. Germline assignment: CDR1 SGHNT and CDR2 YENEEA. The ends were cut back, 6 bases at V and 1 base at J, with 9 bases in the middle. The CDR3 nucleotides read TGTGCCAGCAGGCGTAGCGCGAACACTGAAGCTTTCTTT. Translation: CASRRSANTEAFF.

CDR3 in amino acids: CSAATGGLGEKLFF. In nucleotides, the CDR3 is TGCAGCGCTGCAACAGGGGGCCTCGGTGAAAAACTGTTTTTT. V and J are TRBV29-1 and TRBJ1-4, with TRBD1 identical over 9 bases. Germline loops: CDR1 SQVTM, CDR2 ANQGSEA. V trimming: 7 bases; J trimming: 7 bases; junction bases outside the gene matches: 10. The CDR3 has 14 amino acids.

J is TRBJ2-7 and V is TRBV9, with 9 bases identical to TRBD2. Germline V gene data show CDR1 as SGDLS and CDR2 as YYNGEE. The CDR3 has 16 residues. After removal of 0 bases from V and 4 bases from J, the junction contained 8 bases not matched to a gene. CDR3 loop: CASSVDGGRAVYEQYF. As DNA, the CDR3 is TGTGCCAGCAGCGTAGACGGCGGGAGGGCCGTATACGAGCAGTACTTC. The full variable domain, with the rest looked up from reference TRBV9 and TRBJ2-7, is DSGVTQTPKHLITATGQRVTLRCSPRSGDLSVYWYQQSLDQGLQFLIQYYNGEERAKGNILERFSAQQFPDLHSELNLSSLELGDSALYFCASSVDGGRAVYEQYFGPGTRLTVT.

CDR3: CASSIRNSGANVLTF. CDR3 DNA sequence: TGTGCCAGTAGTATCAGGAACTCTGGGGCCAACGTCCTGACTTTC. This chain joins TRBV19 and TRBJ2-6, with D hard to call. This CDR3 is built from 15 residues. Germline V CDR1 and CDR2: LNHDA, SQIVND (reference sequence). Trimming cost V 3 bases and J 0 bases, with 6 bases left between them.

The chain employs TRBV28 and TRBJ1-1, with D unclear. The CDR3 sequence is 12 residues long. V lost 6 bases, J lost 9 bases, and 14 bases lay in between. Germline values: CDR1 MDHEN, CDR2 SYDVKM. The CDR3 sequence is CASSLRDHKAFF. The CDR3 DNA reads TGTGCCAGCAGCCTCCGGGATCACAAAGCTTTCTTT.

This clone was found once. This chain links TRBV4-1 with TRBJ1-1; the D is unclear. The CDR3 is 16 residues long. Trimming shortened V by 10 bases and J by 4 bases, and 25 bases separated the two germline ends. CDR1 and CDR2 (germline): MGHRA, YSYEKL. CDR3 bases: TGCGCCACCCCACGAGGAGAGGGATGTTGGGCCACTGAAGCTTTCTTT. The encoded protein is CATPRGEGCWATEAFF.

The rearrangement links TRBV25-1 to TRBJ1-2; D uncertain. V dropped 1 base and J dropped 5 bases, with 8 bases sitting between them. Germline V lookup: CDR1 MGHDK, CDR2 SYGVNS. This CDR3 has 13 amino acids. The CDR3 region is CASSELPSYGYTF. The DNA for the CDR3 is TGTGCCAGCAGTGAATTACCGAGTTATGGCTACACCTTC.

Turning to this clone: One end of the junction fails to match germline, which may point to a read error. The V and J genes are TRBV7-3 and TRBJ1-4; the D is unclear. CDR1 and CDR2 from the germline V gene are SGHTA and FQGTGA. This CDR3 contains 12 residues. DNA for the CDR3: TGTGCCAGCAGCTTAACGGAAGGTCCCCGGGGTTTT. As protein: CASSLTEGPRGF.

The CDR3 loop reads CASSESKKPGTSGRGLNEQFF. As DNA, the CDR3 is TGCGCCAGCAGTGAGTCCAAGAAGCCCGGGACTAGCGGGAGGGGGTTGAATGAGCAGTTCTTC. The V gene is TRBV10-2, the J gene TRBJ2-1; 16 nucleotides agree with TRBD2. The V gene end was trimmed by 0 bases and the J gene end by 7 bases; junction bases not matched to a gene: 15. CDR1 and CDR2 (germline): WSHSY, SAAADI. The CDR3 loop spans 21 amino acids.

CDR3 sequence: CASSLGGTADTEAFF. For the CDR3, the DNA is TGCGCCAGCAGCTTGGGCGGGACAGCGGACACTGAAGCTTTCTTT. The chain links TRBV5-1 to TRBJ1-1, with 7 bases matching TRBD1. The trim removed 0 bases at V and 3 bases at J, leaving 5 bases unmatched. The CDR3 runs 15 residues. The germline V gene encodes CDR1 SGHRS and CDR2 YFSETQ.

This chain connects TRBV7-2 to TRBJ2-1; possibly TRBD1 for D (5 bases). The germline V gene has CDR1 SGHTA and CDR2 FQGNSA. This CDR3 contains 15 residues. Trimming removed 5 bases from V and 4 bases from J, with 15 bases in between. CDR3 DNA: TGTGCCAGCAGCCTAGTAGGGGCTTCGTACAATGAGCAGTTCTTC. Amino acids: CASSLVGASYNEQFF. Drawing the rest from reference TRBV7-2 and TRBJ2-1, the complete variable domain is GAGVSQSPSNKVTEKGKDVELRCDPISGHTALYWYRQSLGQGLEFLIYFQGNSAPDKSGLPSDRFSAERTGGSVSTLTIQRTQQEDSAVYLCASSLVGASYNEQFFGPGTRLTVL.

In its sample, this clone was seen once. This sequence joins TRBV7-2 and TRBJ2-5, with 13 nucleotides matching TRBD2. This CDR3 spans 16 amino acids. Germline V lookup: CDR1 SGHTA, CDR2 FQGNSA. The V segment lost 4 bases and the J segment 4 bases; nucleotides outside the gene matches: 6. CDR3 coding DNA: TGTGCCAGCAGCTCAGGACTAGCGGGAGAGGGAGAGACCCAGTACTTC. This codes for CASSSGLAGEGETQYF.

The chain uses TRBV7-2 and TRBJ2-3; 8 nucleotides align to TRBD2. The CDR3 length is 15 residues. Germline V lookup: CDR1 SGHTA, CDR2 FQGNSA. V lost 5 bases to trimming and J lost 6 bases; unmatched junction nucleotides: 10. The CDR3 nucleotides read TGTGCCAGCAGCAGGACAAGCGGGAGTGGCGATACGCAGTATTTT. Translating it yields CASSRTSGSGDTQYF.

The gene calls are TRBV13 and TRBJ2-1; D is unresolved. V lost 5 bases to trimming and J lost 5 bases, with 7 bases between them. This CDR3 spans 12 amino acids. Germline CDR1 reads PRHDT; CDR2 reads FYEKMQ (reference sequence). The CDR3 DNA reads TGTGCCAGCAGCCCCGTTCACAATGAGCAGTTCTTC. Its protein product is CASSPVHNEQFF.

The chain combines TRBV2 with TRBJ1-5; D might be TRBD1 (5 bases). V was cut by 5 bases and J by 0 bases, with 8 bases left in between. Germline-derived CDR1 and CDR2 are SNHLY and FYNNEI. The CDR3 has 14 residues. For the CDR3, the DNA is TGTGCCAGCAGTAAGACAGTTAGCAATCAGCCCCAGCATTTT. Its translation: CASSKTVSNQPQHF. Drawing the rest from reference TRBV2 and TRBJ1-5, the complete variable domain is EPEVTQTPSHQVTQMGQEVILRCVPISNHLYFYWYRQILGQKVEFLVSFYNNEISEKSEIFDDQFSVERPDGSNFTLKIRSTKLEDSAMYFCASSKTVSNQPQHFGDGTRLSIL.

The J gene is TRBJ2-2, the V gene TRBV5-1; 7 nucleotides align to TRBD2. Trimming at V came to 2 bases and at J to 0 bases, leaving 4 bases not matched to a gene. CDR1 is SGHRS and CDR2 is YFSETQ in the germline V gene. This CDR3 contains 16 residues. CDR3: CASSFTSAANTGELFF. CDR3 coding DNA: TGCGCCAGCAGCTTCACTAGCGCAGCGAACACCGGGGAGCTGTTTTTT.

The chain recombines TRBV19 with TRBJ1-2; 10 positions agree with TRBD1. V shed 8 bases and J 2 bases; nucleotides not matched to a gene: 2. CDR1 is LNHDA, CDR2 SQIVND, per germline (reference sequence). The CDR3 length is 13 residues. CDR3 nucleotide sequence: TGTGCCAGTCGGGACAGGGGAAACTATGGCTACACCTTC. Its translation is CASRDRGNYGYTF.

The J gene is TRBJ1-2, the V gene TRBV19; D may be TRBD1 (5 bases). The CDR3 totals 13 residues. Germline CDR1 and CDR2: LNHDA and SQIVND (reference sequence). The V end lost 3 bases, the J end lost 4 bases, and 9 bases lay between the germline ends. CDR3 nucleotide sequence: TGTGCCAGTAGTATGTTAGGGGTCTATGGCTACACCTTC. Its translation: CASSMLGVYGYTF.